This T cell receptor (beta chain) was identified during a study of shared clonotypes between healthy human individuals. Trimming left V 3 bases short and J 6 bases short, with 12 bases between. Germline CDR1 reads MGHRA; CDR2 reads YSYEKL. This CDR3 spans 14 amino acids. The naive CD8 population came from CD45RO-negative cells selected for CCR7, without terminally differentiated effector memory CD45RA+ cells. The donor cohort consisted entirely of Caucasian adults residing in Nashville, Tennessee. Overall study results and limits: Generation probability values for non-shared clonotypes were lower than those for clonotypes shared by all four donors.

On this clone: Its target is unknown.

Clones were read by immunoSEQ multiplex PCR, and TCRdb kept only the in-frame ones, dropping some. Of under 600,000 clones listed, 98% are singletons. Sequencing input: naive CD8+ T cells sorted from blood. The chain uses TRBV4-1 and TRBJ2-1; a weak D match, TRBD1 (6 bases). This sequence was found in a man aged 30 to 39 in good health. The CDR3 sequence: CASSHLAGANEQFF. The CDR3 bases are TGCGCCAGCAGCCATTTGGCAGGGGCCAATGAGCAGTTCTTC.